These 25 T cell receptor beta chains share one sample of origin, sequenced in a study of T-cell reconstitution after alpha-beta-depleted transplantation in children. Preparing the TCRbeta library involved the use of unique molecular identifiers. MiXCR was run by TCRdb on the PCR reads, yielding one entry per CDR3 protein. This table has about 690,000 distinct CDR3 sequences, about 15% appearing once. The source was PBMCs from the stem cell graft donor, collected from the stem cell graft. The receptor set was obtained from a human donor who donated a stem cell graft to a child with acute myeloid leukemia.

Points on this clonotype: One junction end does not reproduce the germline sequence, and a read error may be involved. The chain is built from TRBV7-9 and TRBJ2-2; D remains unclear. This CDR3 region has 16 residues. The germline gives CDR1 SEHNR, CDR2 FQNEAQ (reference sequence). Here the CDR3 reads CAGSPTQTSGTGELFF. The CDR3 coding sequence is TGTGCCGGCAGCCCGACTCAGACCTCGGGCACCGGGGAGCTGTTTTTT.

This clonotype was seen ten or more times. The rearrangement joins TRBV20-1 to TRBJ2-1, with 7 bases aligning to TRBD2. There are 15 residues in the CDR3. In germline, CDR1 is DFQATT, CDR2 SNEGSKA (reference sequence). Trimming at V came to 0 bases and at J to 0 bases, leaving 2 bases not matched to a gene. The CDR3 nucleotides are TGCAGTGCTAGAGAGCGCGGGAGCTCCTACAATGAGCAGTTCTTC. It codes for CSARERGSSYNEQFF.

In its sample, this clonotype was seen many times. The rearrangement joins TRBV20-1 to TRBJ2-5, with 7 bases fitting TRBD1. There are 15 residues in the CDR3. J gave up 4 bases and V 0 bases, and 8 bases lay outside the gene matches. Per germline, CDR1 DFQATT and CDR2 SNEGSKA (reference sequence). The CDR3 loop reads CSARDLTGAGETQYF. The CDR3 DNA reads as TGCAGTGCTAGAGATCTTACAGGGGCGGGAGAGACCCAGTACTTC.

The rearrangement links TRBV7-3 to TRBJ2-3, with D perhaps matching TRBD2 (6 bases). CDR1 and CDR2 from the germline V gene are SGHTA and FQGTGA. CDR3 length: 14 amino acids. V lost 4 bases to trimming and J lost 10 bases, with 18 bases between them. The chain's CDR3 is CASSSGTSLVSQYF. In DNA, the CDR3 is TGTGCCAGCAGCTCCGGGACTTCCCTTGTTTCGCAGTATTTT.

This clonotype was seen at least ten times. J is TRBJ2-1 and V is TRBV27; 8 bases match TRBD1. V gave up 2 bases and J gave up 5 bases; unmatched junction bases: 2. The CDR3 has 14 residues. Germline CDR1 MNHEY, CDR2 SMNVEV (reference sequence). CDR3 sequence (DNA): TGTGCCAGCAGTTTACGGGGACAGGACAATGAGCAGTTCTTC. Translating it yields CASSLRGQDNEQFF.

V is TRBV20-1 and J is TRBJ1-1, with a tentative D call TRBD1 (6 bases). The CDR3 is 17 amino acids. V lost 2 bases and J lost 0, with 19 bases in between. In germline, CDR1 is DFQATT, CDR2 SNEGSKA (reference sequence). The CDR3 loop reads CSARKVLGDTLNTEAFF. In DNA, the CDR3 is TGCAGTGCTAGAAAAGTTTTAGGGGACACCTTGAACACTGAAGCTTTCTTT.

The chain's CDR3 is CASSFTYQETQYF. Written as DNA, the CDR3 is TGTGCCAGCAGCTTCACATACCAAGAGACCCAGTACTTC. The chain recombines TRBV5-6 with TRBJ2-5; D call uncertain. Looked up from germline, CDR1 is SGHDT and CDR2 is YYEEEE. The CDR3 covers 13 residues. Trimming pared 2 bases from V and 0 bases from J, leaving 5 bases between. The whole variable domain, remainder taken from reference TRBV5-6 and TRBJ2-5, is DAGVTQSPTHLIKTRGQQVTLRCSPKSGHDTVSWYQQALGQGPQFIFQYYEEEERQRGNFPDRFSGHQFPNYSSELNVNALLLGDSALYLCASSFTYQETQYFGPGTRLLVL.

V is TRBV11-2 and J is TRBJ2-1; TRBD2 might be the D (7 bases). V was pared by 6 bases and J by 7 bases, with 19 bases between. Looked up from germline, CDR1 is SGHAT and CDR2 is FQNNGV. The length of the CDR3 is 15 residues. The CDR3 reads CASRGGGGRGNEQFF. The DNA for the CDR3 is TGTGCCAGCAGGGGGGGAGGGGGGCGTGGGAATGAGCAGTTCTTC.

J is TRBJ2-1 and V is TRBV6-4, with D possibly TRBD1 on 6 matching bases. From germline, CDR1 is MRHNA and CDR2 SNTAGT. Trimming stripped 2 bases from V and 10 bases from J, with 12 bases between. This CDR3 has 13 residues. The CDR3 DNA reads as TGTGCCAGCAGTGACGAGCAGGGGCAAGAGCAGTTCTTC. Encoded protein: CASSDEQGQEQFF.

V gene TRBV9 combines with J gene TRBJ2-1; 13 bases map to TRBD2. CDR1 is SGDLS, CDR2 YYNGEE, per germline. V lost 3 bases to trimming and J lost 8 bases; unmatched junction nucleotides: 8. The CDR3 has 16 amino acids. The CDR3 sequence is CASSAQTSGGAHEQFF. The CDR3 nucleotides are TGTGCCAGCAGCGCGCAAACTAGCGGGGGGGCCCATGAGCAGTTCTTC.

Details on this clonotype: A much larger clone differs from this one at a single base, so this may be a read error. The V gene is TRBV7-6, the J gene TRBJ2-2; D tentatively reads TRBD1 or TRBD2 (5 bases each). The V and J ends lost 6 bases and 4 bases respectively, with 15 bases between them. CDR1 and CDR2 (germline): SGHVS, FNYEAQ. The CDR3 consists of 15 residues. CDR3 DNA sequence: TGTGCCAGCAGGTTAATAGCAGGGAGCACCGGGGAGCTGTTTTTT. Encoded protein: CASRLIAGSTGELFF.

The rearrangement uses TRBV28 and TRBJ1-2; D is unresolved. The CDR3 sequence is 13 residues long. CDR1 is MDHEN and CDR2 is SYDVKM in the germline V gene. V lost 2 bases and J 2 bases, leaving 6 bases between the germline ends. CDR3 DNA sequence: TGTGCCAGCAGTTTAGTGGTAAACTATGGCTACACCTTC. This codes for CASSLVVNYGYTF.

This clonotype was observed at least ten times. The chain couples TRBV29-1 to TRBJ1-1; D may be TRBD1 (6 bases). Germline assignment: CDR1 SQVTM and CDR2 ANQGSEA. V lost 7 bases, J lost 1 base, and 13 bases lay in between. The CDR3 is 13 amino acids. The CDR3 reads CSAQDRPNTEAFF. The CDR3 DNA sequence: TGCAGCGCCCAAGACAGGCCGAACACTGAAGCTTTCTTT.

The chain is built from TRBV6-5 and TRBJ1-1; no definite D call. CDR3 size: 12 residues. CDR1 is MNHEY, CDR2 SVGAGI, per germline. Deletions cut 4 bases from V and 9 bases from J, with 12 bases between. CDR3 loop: CASSFRLAQAFF. In DNA, the CDR3 is TGTGCCAGCAGTTTTCGGCTCGCACAAGCTTTCTTT.

The V gene is TRBV5-1, the J gene TRBJ1-6; 8 bases line up with TRBD1. Germline trimming cut 4 bases from V and 2 bases from J; bases unmatched to any gene: 8. CDR3 size: 17 residues. Looked up from germline, CDR1 is SGHRS and CDR2 is YFSETQ. For the CDR3, the DNA is TGCGCCAGCAGCCCCAGGACAGGGTGGGCCTATAATTCACCCCTCCACTTT. This translates into CASSPRTGWAYNSPLHF. The variable domain in full, with the rest retrieved from reference TRBV5-1 and TRBJ1-6, is KAGVTQTPRYLIKTRGQQVTLSCSPISGHRSVSWYQQTPGQGLQFLFEYFSETQRNKGNFPGRFSGRQFSNSRSEMNVSTLELGDSALYLCASSPRTGWAYNSPLHFGNGTRLTVT.

In its sample, this clonotype was seen many times. J is TRBJ2-2 and V is TRBV7-2; 7 bases map to TRBD1. Germline CDR1 and CDR2: SGHTA and FQGNSA. This CDR3 is built from 14 residues. Germline trimming cut 6 bases from V and 5 bases from J; bases unmatched to any gene: 6. CDR3 sequence reads: CASSRDRGTGELFF. Written as DNA, the CDR3 is TGTGCCAGCAGTAGGGACAGAGGGACCGGGGAGCTGTTTTTT.

The V gene is TRBV24-1, the J gene TRBJ2-1; TRBD1 matches 8 bases. J was trimmed by 3 bases and V by 1 base; bases with no gene match: 4. Germline CDR1 is KGHDR and CDR2 is SFDVKD. The CDR3 totals 16 residues. The CDR3 bases are TGTGCCACCAGTGATTTTGGGACAGGTAACTACAATGAGCAGTTCTTC. Translated: CATSDFGTGNYNEQFF.

V usage is TRBV20-1 and J usage is TRBJ1-1; D uncertain. Trimming pared 2 bases from V and 5 bases from J, leaving 9 bases between. From germline, CDR1 is DFQATT and CDR2 SNEGSKA (reference sequence). CDR3 length: 12 amino acids. The DNA of the CDR3 is TGCAGTGCTAGAAGGAAGGAAACTGAAGCTTTCTTT. Its translation is CSARRKETEAFF.

This clonotype was seen a few times. The CDR3 sequence is CASSFRTGGIETQYF. In nucleotides, the CDR3 is TGTGCCAGCAGTTTCAGGACAGGGGGCATCGAGACCCAGTACTTC. The chain links TRBV12-3 or TRBV12-4 to TRBJ2-5, with 11 bases lining up with TRBD1. This CDR3 contains 15 residues. V shed 3 bases, J shed 5 bases, and the junction held 5 bases outside the gene matches.

In its sample, this clonotype was seen many times. The chain carries TRBV20-1 and TRBJ2-5, with 7 positions matching TRBD1. Per germline, CDR1 DFQATT and CDR2 SNEGSKA (reference sequence). V lost 7 bases, J lost 4 bases, and 15 bases stayed unmatched. The CDR3 extends over 15 amino acids. This chain's CDR3 is CSVLPTTGIRETQYF. CDR3 DNA: TGCAGTGTCTTACCTACGACAGGGATCAGAGAGACCCAGTACTTC.

This clonotype was detected only a few times. The V gene is TRBV7-9, the J gene TRBJ2-1; 7 nucleotides line up with TRBD1. Germline CDR1 and CDR2: SEHNR and FQNEAQ (reference sequence). V lost 1 base to trimming and J lost 1 base; unmatched junction nucleotides: 4. This CDR3 has 16 amino acids. The CDR3 DNA sequence: TGTGCCAGCAGCTTAGGACAGGGAATTTCCTACAATGAGCAGTTCTTC. It specifies CASSLGQGISYNEQFF.

This clonotype has more than one count but fewer than ten. The chain carries TRBV4-2 and TRBJ1-1; possible D gene TRBD1, 5 bases. V was pared by 0 bases and J by 2 bases, with 10 bases between. The V gene's germline CDR1 is LGHNA and CDR2 YNFKEQ. CDR3 size: 15 residues. CDR3 sequence reads: CASSQEGAANTEAFF. In DNA, the CDR3 is TGTGCCAGCAGCCAAGAAGGGGCGGCCAACACTGAAGCTTTCTTT.

Concerning this clonotype: A junction end diverges from the germline sequence, so it may reflect a read error. This chain links TRBV14 with TRBJ1-4; the D is unclear. The CDR3 covers 16 residues. Per germline, CDR1 SGHDN and CDR2 FVKESK. The CDR3 DNA reads as TGTTCCAGCAGCCATCCCCCGTTCGTCCCTAATGAAAAACTGTTTTTT. Amino acids: CSSSHPPFVPNEKLFF.

This clonotype was found many times. This chain uses TRBV7-3 with TRBJ1-2; TRBD1 agrees at 7 bases. V was pared by 5 bases and J by 3 bases, with 9 bases of the junction left unmatched. Germline V gives CDR1 SGHTA, CDR2 FQGTGA. This CDR3 comprises 15 residues. DNA of the CDR3: TGTGCCAGCAGCCCGGGGGACAGAAAATACTATGGCTACACCTTC. It is translated as CASSPGDRKYYGYTF.

This clonotype occurred many times. The rearrangement joins TRBV20-1 to TRBJ2-1, with D tentatively TRBD2 (5 bases). Trimming stripped 5 bases from V and 2 bases from J, with 13 bases between. The CDR3 is 14 amino acids. The germline gives CDR1 DFQATT, CDR2 SNEGSKA (reference sequence). For the CDR3, the DNA is TGCAGTGCTGGTTCTAGCAGTCCCTACAATGAGCAGTTCTTC. Translation: CSAGSSSPYNEQFF.